Sequencing of this T cell receptor (beta chain) was carried out in a study of cytomegalovirus exposure and HLA in healthy donors. Each donor was healthy, and each was a bone marrow donor. The PCR made use of 60 Vbeta and 13 Jbeta primers. The method was immunoSEQ multiplex PCR; TCRdb's version includes in-frame clones alone and lacks a portion of them. The table has about 150,000 clones, around 82% seen once. V lost 6 bases to trimming and J lost 3 bases; unmatched junction nucleotides: 9. Germline CDR1 reads MNHEY; CDR2 reads SVGAGI. The length of the CDR3 is 15 residues. The source is a woman in her 50s in good health and CMV-seropositive. The rearrangement joins TRBV6-5 to TRBJ2-7; TRBD2 agrees at 9 bases. Material: PBMCs. CDR3 DNA: TGTGCCAGCAGGAGCGAGCGGGGGGTTATCTACGAGCAGTACTTC. Its protein is CASRSERGVIYEQYF.